The 10 T cell receptor beta chains listed next were all sequenced from one sample in a study of blood T cell repertoires in COVID-19. The assay was immunoSEQ multiplex PCR, and TCRdb's table has in-frame clones only and misses some. The sample consists of about 310,000 clones, roughly 84% of them appearing once. The sequenced sample consisted of peripheral blood. The receptors here all came from a man aged 50-59 years with active or convalescent COVID-19.

About this clone: In the same sample, other DNA sequences code for this CDR3. The genes are TRBV4-1 and TRBJ2-7; weak D call: TRBD2 (5 bases). Germline V lookup: CDR1 MGHRA, CDR2 YSYEKL. Between the trimmed V and J ends, which lost 4 bases and 5 bases, there was a span of 24 bases. The CDR3 runs 17 residues. The CDR3 nucleotides read TGCGCCAGCAGCCGAGATAGTTCCGCAGGAGGTTCCGACGAGCAGTACTTC. This codes for CASSRDSSAGGSDEQYF.

The CDR3 DNA follows: TGTGCCAGCAGCCCGCAACAGGGTAGGGACACTGAAGCTTTCTTT. Translation gives CASSPQQGRDTEAFF. The V and J genes are TRBV7-2 and TRBJ1-1, with a possible D match to TRBD1 (6 bases). CDR1 and CDR2 (germline): SGHTA, FQGNSA. The CDR3 contains 15 residues. The V gene lost 5 bases and the J gene lost 3 bases, with 16 bases spanning the gap.

The V gene is TRBV5-1, the J gene TRBJ2-1; D unresolved. Germline CDR1 reads SGHRS; CDR2 reads YFSETQ. This CDR3 has 14 residues. Trimming removed 0 bases at V and 5 bases at J, with 9 bases between. The CDR3 region is CASSLDSEDNEQFF. CDR3 DNA sequence: TGCGCCAGCAGCTTGGACAGTGAAGACAATGAGCAGTTCTTC.

This chain uses TRBV10-3 with TRBJ2-1; 7 bases match TRBD1. Germline V gene sequence: CDR1 ENHRY, CDR2 SYGVKD. The CDR3 totals 15 residues. J lost 6 bases, V lost 0 bases, and 5 bases had no gene match. CDR3 DNA: TGTGCCATCAGTGAGTCGAAGGGGGCGGTCAATGAGCAGTTCTTC. Translating gives CAISESKGAVNEQFF.

The J gene is TRBJ1-2, the V gene TRBV4-1; 9 bases are shared with TRBD1. From germline, CDR1 is MGHRA and CDR2 YSYEKL. The length of the CDR3 is 17 residues. V gave up 1 base and J gave up 6 bases; unmatched junction bases: 12. The chain's CDR3 is CASSQAGTGYRMDGYTF. Written as DNA, the CDR3 is TGCGCCAGCAGCCAAGCCGGGACAGGGTACCGAATGGATGGCTACACCTTC.

In its sample, this clone was seen once. The genes are TRBV2 and TRBJ2-7; TRBD1 matches at 10 bases. The germline gives CDR1 SNHLY, CDR2 FYNNEI. V was pared by 8 bases and J by 4 bases, with 8 bases of the junction left unmatched. The length of the CDR3 is 14 residues. CDR3 residues: CASAGTGVLYEQYF. DNA for the CDR3: TGTGCCAGCGCCGGGACAGGGGTTCTTTACGAGCAGTACTTC.

The CDR3: CASSLLQGWQPQHF. Here the CDR3 DNA reads TGTGCCAGCAGTTTGCTGCAGGGATGGCAGCCCCAGCATTTT. The rearrangement uses TRBV28 and TRBJ1-5; tentative D call: TRBD1 (5 bases). Germline CDR1 and CDR2: MDHEN and SYDVKM. This CDR3 region has 14 residues. Trimming stripped 3 bases from V and 7 bases from J, with 13 bases between. Together with reference TRBV28 and TRBJ1-5, the CDR3 gives the full variable domain: DVKVTQSSRYLVKRTGEKVFLECVQDMDHENMFWYRQDPGLGLRLIYFSYDVKMKEKGDIPEGYSVSREKKERFSLILESASTNQTSMYLCASSLLQGWQPQHFGDGTRLSIL.

The chain employs TRBV27 and TRBJ1-6; no firm D call. The V end lost 3 bases, the J end lost 10 bases, and 10 bases lay between the germline ends. The CDR3 has 13 residues. The germline gives CDR1 MNHEY, CDR2 SMNVEV (reference sequence). The CDR3 reads CASSFLSRSPLHF. Here the CDR3 DNA reads TGTGCCAGCAGTTTTTTATCGAGGTCACCCCTCCACTTT.

The CDR3 coding sequence is TGTGCCAGCAGTCTCCTGGGGGGTTTGGAGCCCCAGCATTTT. This gives the protein CASSLLGGLEPQHF. This rearrangement joins TRBV28 to TRBJ1-5, with D possibly TRBD1 on 5 matching bases. The CDR3 covers 14 residues. V lost 5 bases and J lost 8, with 16 bases in between. Germline V gives CDR1 MDHEN, CDR2 SYDVKM.

DNA of the CDR3: TGTGCCAGCACCCGGGGGAGCTACGAGCAGTACTTC. It is translated as CASTRGSYEQYF. The gene calls are TRBV6-5 and TRBJ2-7; tentatively, D is TRBD2 (6 bases). Germline V gene lookup returns CDR1 MNHEY and CDR2 SVGAGI. With 7 bases removed from V and 3 bases from J, the gap between germline ends came to 10 bases. The CDR3 runs 12 residues.